This TCR beta chain was sequenced for a study of STAT5B mutations in CD4+ large granular lymphocyte leukemia. Looking at the study overall: When available, cryopreserved cells underwent CD8+ depletion before CD4+ selection. Study results and caveats: No patients shared main leukemic clonotypes, though roughly 25% appeared at low frequency elsewhere. Without HLA matching, higher CD4+ than CD8+ T-LGLL clonality could reflect small sample size.

Depending on availability, patient cells were bead-separated fractions or unselected PBMC. Germline CDR1 GTSNPN, CDR2 SVGIG (reference sequence). CDR3 length equals 15 residues. V shed 3 bases, J shed 0 bases, and the junction held 6 bases outside the gene matches. Concerning this clone: The antigen remains unidentified.

Sequencing used immunoSEQ multiplex PCR; TCRdb keeps in-frame clones, though not all of them. The data show about 9,500 clones, roughly four fifths seen once. This sequence joins TRBV30 and TRBJ2-7; TRBD2 matches at 9 bases. The sample consisted of PBMCs. This receptor was identified in a man between 60 and 75 years old with CD4+ T-cell large granular lymphocyte leukemia. The DNA of the CDR3 is TGTGCCTGGAGGGCCAGCGGGAGGCCCTCCTACGAGCAGTACTTC. Protein product: CAWRASGRPSYEQYF.